This T cell receptor (beta chain) was identified in a study of cytotoxic CD8 clonotypes in ibrutinib-treated CLL. Generated by immunoSEQ multiplex PCR, the TCRdb table keeps only in-frame clones and is missing some. This sample has 150,000 to 200,000 clones, with roughly 90% found just once. This CDR3 comprises 16 residues. Germline CDR1 reads SGDLS; CDR2 reads YYNGEE. V shed 4 bases and J 5 bases; nucleotides not matched to a gene: 10. TCR beta library input comprised roughly 2 micrograms of genomic DNA from cryopreserved PBMCs. This receptor was identified in a human donor with chronic lymphocytic leukemia. The sample was PBMCs, taken at disease progression, from a patient treated with ibrutinib. V and J are TRBV9 and TRBJ2-1; 9 bases align to TRBD2. The CDR3: CASSSRMREGDNEQFF. As DNA, the CDR3 is TGTGCCAGCAGCTCTAGAATGCGGGAGGGCGACAATGAGCAGTTCTTC.